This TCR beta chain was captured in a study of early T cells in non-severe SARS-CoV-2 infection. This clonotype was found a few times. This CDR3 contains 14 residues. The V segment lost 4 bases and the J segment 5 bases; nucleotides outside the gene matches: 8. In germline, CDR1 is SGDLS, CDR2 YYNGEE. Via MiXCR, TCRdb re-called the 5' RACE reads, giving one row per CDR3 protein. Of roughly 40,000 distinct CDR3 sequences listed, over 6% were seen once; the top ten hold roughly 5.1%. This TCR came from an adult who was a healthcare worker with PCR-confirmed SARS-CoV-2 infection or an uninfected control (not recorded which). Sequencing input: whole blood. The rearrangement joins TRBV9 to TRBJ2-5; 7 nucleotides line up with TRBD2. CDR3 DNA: TGTGCCAGCAGCAACCAGGGAGGGGAGGAGACCCAGTACTTC. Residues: CASSNQGGEETQYF.